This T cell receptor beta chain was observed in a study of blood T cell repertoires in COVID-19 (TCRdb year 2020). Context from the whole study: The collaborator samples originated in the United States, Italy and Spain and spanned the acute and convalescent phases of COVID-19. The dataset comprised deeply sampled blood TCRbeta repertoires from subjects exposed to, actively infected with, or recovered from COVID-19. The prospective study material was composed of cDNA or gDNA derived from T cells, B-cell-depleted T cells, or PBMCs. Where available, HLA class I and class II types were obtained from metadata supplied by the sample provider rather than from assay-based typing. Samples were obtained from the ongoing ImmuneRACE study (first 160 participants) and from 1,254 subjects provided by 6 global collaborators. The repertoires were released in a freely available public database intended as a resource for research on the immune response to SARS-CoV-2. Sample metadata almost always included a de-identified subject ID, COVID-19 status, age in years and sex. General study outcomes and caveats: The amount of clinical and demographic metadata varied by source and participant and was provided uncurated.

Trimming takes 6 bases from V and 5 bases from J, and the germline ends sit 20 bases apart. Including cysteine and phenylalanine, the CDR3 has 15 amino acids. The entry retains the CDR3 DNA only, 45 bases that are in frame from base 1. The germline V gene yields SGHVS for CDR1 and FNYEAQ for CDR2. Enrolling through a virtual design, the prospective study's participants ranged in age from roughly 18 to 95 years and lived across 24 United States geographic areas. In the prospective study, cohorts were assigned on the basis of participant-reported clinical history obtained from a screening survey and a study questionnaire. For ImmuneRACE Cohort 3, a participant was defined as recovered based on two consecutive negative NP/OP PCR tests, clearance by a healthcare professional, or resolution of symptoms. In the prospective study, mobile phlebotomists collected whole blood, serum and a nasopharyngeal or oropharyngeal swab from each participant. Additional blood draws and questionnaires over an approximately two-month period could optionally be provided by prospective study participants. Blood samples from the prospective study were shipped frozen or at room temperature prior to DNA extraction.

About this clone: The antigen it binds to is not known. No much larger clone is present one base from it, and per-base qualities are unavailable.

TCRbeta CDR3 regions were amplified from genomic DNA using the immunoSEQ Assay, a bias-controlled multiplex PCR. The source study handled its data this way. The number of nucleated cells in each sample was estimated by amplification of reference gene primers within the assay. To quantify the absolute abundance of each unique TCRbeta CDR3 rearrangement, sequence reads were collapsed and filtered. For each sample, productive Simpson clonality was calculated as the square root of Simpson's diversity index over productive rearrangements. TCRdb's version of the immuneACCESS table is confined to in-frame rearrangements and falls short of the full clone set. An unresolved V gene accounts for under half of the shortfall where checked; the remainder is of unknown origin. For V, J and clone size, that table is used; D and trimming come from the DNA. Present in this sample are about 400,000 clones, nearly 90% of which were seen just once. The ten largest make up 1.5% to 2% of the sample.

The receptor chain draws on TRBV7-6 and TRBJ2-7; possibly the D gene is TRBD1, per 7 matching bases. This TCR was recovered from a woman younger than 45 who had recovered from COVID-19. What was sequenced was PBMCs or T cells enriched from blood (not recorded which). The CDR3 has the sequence CASSSDGTAGDEQYF. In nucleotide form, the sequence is TGTGCCAGCAGTTCGGATGGGACAGCGGGTGACGAGCAGTACTTC.